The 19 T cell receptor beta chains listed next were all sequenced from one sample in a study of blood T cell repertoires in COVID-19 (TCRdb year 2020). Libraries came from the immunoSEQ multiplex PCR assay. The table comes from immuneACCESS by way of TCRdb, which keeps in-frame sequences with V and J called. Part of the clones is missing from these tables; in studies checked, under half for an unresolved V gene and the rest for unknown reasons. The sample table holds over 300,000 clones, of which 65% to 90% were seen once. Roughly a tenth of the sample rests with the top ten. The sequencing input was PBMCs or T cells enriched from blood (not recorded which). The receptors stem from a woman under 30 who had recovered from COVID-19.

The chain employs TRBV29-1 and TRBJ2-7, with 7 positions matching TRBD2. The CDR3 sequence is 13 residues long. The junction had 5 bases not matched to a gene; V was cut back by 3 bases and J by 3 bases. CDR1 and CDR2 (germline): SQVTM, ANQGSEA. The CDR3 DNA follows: TGCAGCGTTGATGGGGGGGATCTCTACGAGCAGTACTTC. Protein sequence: CSVDGGDLYEQYF.

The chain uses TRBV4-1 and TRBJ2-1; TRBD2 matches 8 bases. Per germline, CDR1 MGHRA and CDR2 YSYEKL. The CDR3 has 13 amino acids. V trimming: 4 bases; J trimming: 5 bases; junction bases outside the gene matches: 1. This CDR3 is CASSLSGDNEQFF. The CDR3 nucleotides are TGCGCCAGCAGCCTTAGCGGGGACAATGAGCAGTTCTTC.

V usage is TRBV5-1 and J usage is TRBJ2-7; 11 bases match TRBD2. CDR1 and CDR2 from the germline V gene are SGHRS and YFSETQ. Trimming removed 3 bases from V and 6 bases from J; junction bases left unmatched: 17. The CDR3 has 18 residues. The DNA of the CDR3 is TGCGCCAGCAGCTCGGCAGGGTTCTTTAGCGGGAGGGCGAGCGAGCAGTACTTC. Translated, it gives CASSSAGFFSGRASEQYF. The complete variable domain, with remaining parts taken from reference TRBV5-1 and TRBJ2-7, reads KAGVTQTPRYLIKTRGQQVTLSCSPISGHRSVSWYQQTPGQGLQFLFEYFSETQRNKGNFPGRFSGRQFSNSRSEMNVSTLELGDSALYLCASSSAGFFSGRASEQYFGPGTRLTVT.

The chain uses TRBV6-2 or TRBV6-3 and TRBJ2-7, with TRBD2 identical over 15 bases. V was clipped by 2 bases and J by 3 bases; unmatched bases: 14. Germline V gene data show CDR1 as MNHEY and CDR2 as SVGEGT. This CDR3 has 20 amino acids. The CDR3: CASSYARWTSGRGSYYEQYF. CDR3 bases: TGTGCCAGCAGTTACGCACGTTGGACTAGCGGGAGGGGGTCCTACTACGAGCAGTACTTC.

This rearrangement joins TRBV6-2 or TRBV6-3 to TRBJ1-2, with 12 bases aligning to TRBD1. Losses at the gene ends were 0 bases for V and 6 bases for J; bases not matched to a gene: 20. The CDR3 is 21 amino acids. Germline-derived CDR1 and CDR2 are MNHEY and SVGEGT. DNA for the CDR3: TGTGCCAGCAGTTACTCCGTATTTTACCGGGACAGGGGGCGCGATCGGGATGGCTACACCTTC. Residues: CASSYSVFYRDRGRDRDGYTF.

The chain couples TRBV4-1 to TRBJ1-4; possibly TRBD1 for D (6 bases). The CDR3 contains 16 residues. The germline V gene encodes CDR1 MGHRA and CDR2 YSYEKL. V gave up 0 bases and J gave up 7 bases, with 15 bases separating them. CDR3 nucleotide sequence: TGCGCCAGCAGCCAAGAACCCACAGGGTTGGGTGAAAAACTGTTTTTT. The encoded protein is CASSQEPTGLGEKLFF.

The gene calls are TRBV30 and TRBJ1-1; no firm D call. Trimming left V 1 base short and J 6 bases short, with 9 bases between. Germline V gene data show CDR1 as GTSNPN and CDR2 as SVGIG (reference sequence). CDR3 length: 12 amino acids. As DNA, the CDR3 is TGTGCCTGGAGTGAAAATCGGGCTGAAGCTTTCTTT. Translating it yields CAWSENRAEAFF.

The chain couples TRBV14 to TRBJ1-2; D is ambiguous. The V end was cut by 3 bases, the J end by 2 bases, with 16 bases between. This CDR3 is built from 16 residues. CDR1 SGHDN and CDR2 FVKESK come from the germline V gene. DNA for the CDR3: TGTGCCAGCAGCCAGCTCTTAGCGGCAGGCAACTATGGCTACACCTTC. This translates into CASSQLLAAGNYGYTF.

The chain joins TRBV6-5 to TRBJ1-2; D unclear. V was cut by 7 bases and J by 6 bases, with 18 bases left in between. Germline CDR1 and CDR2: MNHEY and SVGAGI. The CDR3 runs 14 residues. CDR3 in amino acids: CASTPPWRRDGYTF. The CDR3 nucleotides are TGTGCCAGCACCCCTCCCTGGAGGCGTGATGGCTACACCTTC.

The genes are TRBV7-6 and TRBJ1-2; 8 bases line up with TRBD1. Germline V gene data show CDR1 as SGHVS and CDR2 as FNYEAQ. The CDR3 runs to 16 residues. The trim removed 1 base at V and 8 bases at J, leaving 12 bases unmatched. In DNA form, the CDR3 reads TGTGCCAGCAGCTTAGATCTTCAGGGGGCCAGTAGGGGCTACACCTTC. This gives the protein CASSLDLQGASRGYTF.

CDR3 nucleotides: TGTGCCTGGAGTAGGGACAGGGTCCCTGAAGCTTTCTTT. Amino acids: CAWSRDRVPEAFF. The rearrangement joins TRBV30 to TRBJ1-1, with TRBD1 identical over 9 bases. The length of the CDR3 is 13 residues. Germline-derived CDR1 and CDR2 are GTSNPN and SVGIG (reference sequence). V trimming: 2 bases; J trimming: 6 bases; junction bases outside the gene matches: 4.

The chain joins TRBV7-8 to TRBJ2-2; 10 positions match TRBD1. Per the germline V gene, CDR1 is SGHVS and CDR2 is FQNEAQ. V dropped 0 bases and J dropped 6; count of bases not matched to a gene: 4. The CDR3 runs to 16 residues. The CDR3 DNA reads TGTGCCAGCAGCTTAGCCGGGACAGGGGCGGCCGGGGAGCTGTTTTTT. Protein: CASSLAGTGAAGELFF.

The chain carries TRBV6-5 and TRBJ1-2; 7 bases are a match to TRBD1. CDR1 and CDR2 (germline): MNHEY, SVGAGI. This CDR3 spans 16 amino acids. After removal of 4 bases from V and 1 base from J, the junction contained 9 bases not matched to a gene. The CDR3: CASSSSGQGGNYGYTF. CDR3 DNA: TGTGCCAGCAGTTCGTCGGGCCAGGGGGGTAACTATGGCTACACCTTC.

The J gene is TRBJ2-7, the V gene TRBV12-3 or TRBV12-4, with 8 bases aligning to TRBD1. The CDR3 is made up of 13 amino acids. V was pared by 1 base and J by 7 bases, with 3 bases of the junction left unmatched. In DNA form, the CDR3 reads TGTGCCAGCAGTTTAGATCACAGGGGGGAGCAGTACTTC. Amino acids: CASSLDHRGEQYF.

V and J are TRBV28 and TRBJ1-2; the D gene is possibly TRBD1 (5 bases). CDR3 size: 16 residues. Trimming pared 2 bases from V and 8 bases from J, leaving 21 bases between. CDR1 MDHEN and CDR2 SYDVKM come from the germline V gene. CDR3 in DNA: TGTGCCAGCAGTTTACCATGGACACCAGCTCCAGAAGGCTACACCTTC. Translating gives CASSLPWTPAPEGYTF.

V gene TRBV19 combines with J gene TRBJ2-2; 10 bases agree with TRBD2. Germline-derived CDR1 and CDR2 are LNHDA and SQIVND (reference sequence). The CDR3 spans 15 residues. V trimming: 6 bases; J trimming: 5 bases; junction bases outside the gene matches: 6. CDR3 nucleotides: TGTGCCAGTAGACTAGCGGGGACTACAACCGGGGAGCTGTTTTTT. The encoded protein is CASRLAGTTTGELFF.

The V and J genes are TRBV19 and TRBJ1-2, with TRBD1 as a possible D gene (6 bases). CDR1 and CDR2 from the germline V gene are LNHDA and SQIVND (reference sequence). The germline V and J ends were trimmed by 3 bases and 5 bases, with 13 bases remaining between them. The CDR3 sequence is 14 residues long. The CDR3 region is CASSIQDSYYGYTF. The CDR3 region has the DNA TGTGCCAGTAGTATCCAGGACAGCTATTATGGCTACACCTTC.

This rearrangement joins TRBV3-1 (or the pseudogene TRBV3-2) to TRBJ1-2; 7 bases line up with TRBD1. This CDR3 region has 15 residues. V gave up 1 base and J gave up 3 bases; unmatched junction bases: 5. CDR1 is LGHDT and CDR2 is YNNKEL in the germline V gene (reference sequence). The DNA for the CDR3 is TGTGCCAGCAGCCAAGGTACAGGGGAGTACTATGGCTACACCTTC. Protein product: CASSQGTGEYYGYTF.

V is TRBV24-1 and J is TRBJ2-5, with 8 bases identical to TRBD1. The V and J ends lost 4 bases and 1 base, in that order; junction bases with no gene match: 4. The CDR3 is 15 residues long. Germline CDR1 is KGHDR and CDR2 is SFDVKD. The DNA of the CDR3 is TGTGCCACCAGTGACACCGACAGGGGCCAAGAGACCCAGTACTTC. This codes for CATSDTDRGQETQYF.